This is a list of T cell receptor beta chains from one sample in a study of T cell changes during pregnancy in multiple sclerosis. Only in-frame clones appear in the TCRdb table, and some are missing; sequencing was by immunoSEQ multiplex PCR. The data contain under 70,000 clones, under 95% of them singletons. The material was CD4+ T cells from peripheral blood mononuclear cells, obtained after pregnancy. The receptor set was obtained from a female donor in good health, enrolled as a control in a pregnancy study. CDR3s include the opening cysteine and the closing phenylalanine or tryptophan. The order of the fields is J gene, V gene, D gene, clone size, CDR3 protein, CDR3 DNA. The D gene is left open where the match is weak. Clone size appears in some rows only: once, few, many, or a class for an expanded clone.

TRBJ2-3	TRBV4-3	TRBD2	once	CASSQDGSSGRTDTQYF	TGCGCCAGCAGCCAAGATGGGAGTAGCGGGCGCACAGATACGCAGTATTTT
TRBJ1-1	TRBV5-1	TRBD1	NA	CASSPGGFDPSEAFF	TGCGCCAGCAGCCCAGGGGGTTTTGATCCCTCTGAAGCTTTCTTT
TRBJ1-5	TRBV19	TRBD1	NA	CASSSRANSGTDNQPQHF	TGTGCCAGTAGCTCCAGAGCCAATTCCGGGACAGACAATCAGCCCCAGCATTTT
TRBJ1-1	TRBV5-4	TRBD1	NA	CASSSQGVTTEAFF	TGTGCCAGCAGCTCGCAGGGGGTGACCACTGAAGCTTTCTTT
TRBJ1-5	TRBV2	NA	NA	CASSERGASDQPQHF	TGTGCCAGCAGTGAACGGGGGGCGTCAGATCAGCCCCAGCATTTT
TRBJ1-2	TRBV7-3	NA	NA	CASSLNGETGYTF	TGTGCCAGCAGCTTAAATGGGGAGACAGGCTACACCTTC
TRBJ2-1	TRBV7-3	TRBD2	NA	CASSLTGTSGVGEQFF	TGTGCCAGCAGCTTAACCGGGACTAGCGGGGTTGGTGAGCAGTTCTTC
TRBJ2-7	TRBV7-2	TRBD1	NA	CASSLNRGQDEQYF	TGTGCCAGCAGCTTAAACAGGGGGCAAGACGAGCAGTACTTC
TRBJ1-6	TRBV5-4	NA	NA	CASSLDGRGPVRNSPLHF	TGTGCCAGCAGCTTGGACGGCAGGGGACCAGTTCGTAATTCACCCCTCCACTTT
TRBJ1-1	TRBV6-6	NA	NA	CASSYSIQAMNTEAFF	TGTGCCAGCAGTTACTCGATCCAGGCCATGAACACTGAAGCTTTCTTT
TRBJ2-3	TRBV30	NA	NA	CAWTRDSTDTQYF	TGTGCCTGGACTCGCGATAGCACAGATACGCAGTATTTT
TRBJ2-1	TRBV5-1	NA	NA	CASSFENEQFF	TGCGCCAGCAGCTTTGAGAATGAGCAGTTCTTC
TRBJ2-7	TRBV30	TRBD1	NA	CAWSVGGTGAYEQYF	TGTGCCTGGAGTGTAGGCGGGACAGGGGCCTACGAGCAGTACTTC
TRBJ2-1	TRBV6-5	NA	NA	CASSYLAGNEQFF	TGTGCCAGCAGTTACCTAGCTGGGAATGAGCAGTTCTTC
TRBJ1-2	TRBV5-1	TRBD1	NA	CASSLGLDRAVWGYTF	TGCGCCAGCAGCTTGGGCCTGGACAGGGCTGTTTGGGGCTACACCTTC